The following is a T cell receptor (beta chain) sequence with its context. This sample stems from a study of blood T cell repertoires in COVID-19. V was clipped by 3 bases and J by 6 bases; unmatched bases: 6. Germline V gene sequence: CDR1 SEHNR, CDR2 FQNEAQ (reference sequence). This CDR3 comprises 14 residues. Some clones are missing from TCRdb's copy, which holds only in-frame ones; the method was immunoSEQ multiplex PCR. The sample records under 250,000 clones, about 86% being singletons. The sample was peripheral blood. This sequence was found in a woman aged 45 to 65 with acute or convalescent COVID-19. This chain connects TRBV7-9 to TRBJ1-1; 8 bases align to TRBD1. The CDR3 nucleotides are TGTGCCAGCAGCTTTCTACAGGGGGGCGCTGAAGCTTTCTTT. It encodes CASSFLQGGAEAFF.